This T cell receptor (beta chain) emerged from a study of shared clonotypes between healthy human individuals. Original processing notes: Junction-only immunoSEQ sequences carried no quality scores, so filtering differed. Data came from immunoSEQ multiplex PCR; TCRdb stores just in-frame clones and leaves some out. That table gives V, J and clone size, and the DNA gave D and trimming. The sample contains over 850,000 clones, approximately 80% of which appear only once. The CDR3 consists of 13 residues. V was trimmed by 6 bases and J by 8 bases, leaving 16 bases between them. Per germline, CDR1 SNHLY and CDR2 FYNNEI. This clone was found a few times.

The sequencing input was memory CD4+ T cells from PBMCs. Specified subset: CD45RA-negative fraction. The genes are TRBV2 and TRBJ1-2, with a possible D match to TRBD1 (5 bases). The source of this sequence is a man between 18 and 35 years old in good health. Some clones in this sample may be carry-over from other donors' samples. The CDR3 coding sequence is TGTGCCAGCAGCTCAGAAGTCGGGGACGGCTACACCTTC. Its protein is CASSSEVGDGYTF.